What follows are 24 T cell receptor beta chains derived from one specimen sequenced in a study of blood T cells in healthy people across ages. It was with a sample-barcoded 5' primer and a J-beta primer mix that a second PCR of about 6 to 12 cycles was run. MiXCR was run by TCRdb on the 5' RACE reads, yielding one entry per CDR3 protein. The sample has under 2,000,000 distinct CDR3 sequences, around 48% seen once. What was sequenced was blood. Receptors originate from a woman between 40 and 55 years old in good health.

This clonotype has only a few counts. This CDR3 reads CASSLGWGRDQPQHF. In nucleotides, the CDR3 is TGTGCCAGCAGCTTAGGGTGGGGGAGAGATCAGCCCCAGCATTTT. The V gene is TRBV7-2, the J gene TRBJ1-5; weak D call: TRBD1 (5 bases). This CDR3 comprises 15 residues. Trimming left V 1 base short and J 5 bases short, with 12 bases between. CDR1 and CDR2 (germline): SGHTA, FQGNSA.

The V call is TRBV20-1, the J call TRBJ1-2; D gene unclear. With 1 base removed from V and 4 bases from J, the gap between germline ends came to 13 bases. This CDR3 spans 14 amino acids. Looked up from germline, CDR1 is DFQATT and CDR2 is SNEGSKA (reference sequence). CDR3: CSARGAQVAYGYTF. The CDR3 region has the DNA TGCAGTGCTAGAGGGGCCCAGGTAGCCTATGGCTACACCTTC.

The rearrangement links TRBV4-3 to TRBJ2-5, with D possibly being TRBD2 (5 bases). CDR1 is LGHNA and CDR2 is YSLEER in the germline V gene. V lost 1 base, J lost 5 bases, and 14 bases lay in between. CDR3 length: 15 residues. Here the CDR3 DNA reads TGCGCCAGCAGCCAAGTATCTGCGGGTGTGGAGACCCAGTACTTC. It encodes CASSQVSAGVETQYF.

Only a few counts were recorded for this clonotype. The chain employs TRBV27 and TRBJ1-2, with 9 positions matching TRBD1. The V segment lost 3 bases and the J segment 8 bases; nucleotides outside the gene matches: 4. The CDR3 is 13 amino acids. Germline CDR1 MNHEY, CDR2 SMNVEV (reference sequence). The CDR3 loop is CASSLGTGTGYTF. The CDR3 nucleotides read TGTGCCAGCAGTTTGGGGACAGGGACCGGCTACACCTTC.

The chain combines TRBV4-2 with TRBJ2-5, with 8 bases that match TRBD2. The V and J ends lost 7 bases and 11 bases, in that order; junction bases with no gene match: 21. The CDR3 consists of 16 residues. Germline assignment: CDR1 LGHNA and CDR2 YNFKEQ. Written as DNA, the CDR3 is TGTGCCAGCACCATCAAAGAGACCGGGGGGGTTAATGAGCAGTACTTC. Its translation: CASTIKETGGVNEQYF.

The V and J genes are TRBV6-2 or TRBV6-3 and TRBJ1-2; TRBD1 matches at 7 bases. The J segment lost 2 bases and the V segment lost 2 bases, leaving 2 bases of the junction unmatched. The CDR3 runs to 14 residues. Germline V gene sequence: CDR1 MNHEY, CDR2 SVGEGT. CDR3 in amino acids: CASSYGTENYGYTF. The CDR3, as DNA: TGTGCCAGCAGTTACGGGACAGAGAACTATGGCTACACCTTC.

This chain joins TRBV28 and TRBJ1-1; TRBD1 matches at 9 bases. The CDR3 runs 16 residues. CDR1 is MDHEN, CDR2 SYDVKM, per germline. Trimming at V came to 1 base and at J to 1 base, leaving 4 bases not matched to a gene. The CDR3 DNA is TGTGCCAGCAGTTTATACAGGGGGCGCGGGAACACTGAAGCTTTCTTT. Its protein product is CASSLYRGRGNTEAFF. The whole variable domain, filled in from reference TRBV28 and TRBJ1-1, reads DVKVTQSSRYLVKRTGEKVFLECVQDMDHENMFWYRQDPGLGLRLIYFSYDVKMKEKGDIPEGYSVSREKKERFSLILESASTNQTSMYLCASSLYRGRGNTEAFFGQGTRLTVV.

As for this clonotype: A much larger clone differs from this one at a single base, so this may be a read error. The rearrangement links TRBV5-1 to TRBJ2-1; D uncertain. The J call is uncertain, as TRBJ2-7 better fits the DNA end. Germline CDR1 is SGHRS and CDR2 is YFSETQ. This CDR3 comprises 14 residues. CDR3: CASSYPSSYNEQYF. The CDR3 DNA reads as TGCGCCAGCAGCTACCCGAGCTCCTACAATGAGCAGTACTTC.

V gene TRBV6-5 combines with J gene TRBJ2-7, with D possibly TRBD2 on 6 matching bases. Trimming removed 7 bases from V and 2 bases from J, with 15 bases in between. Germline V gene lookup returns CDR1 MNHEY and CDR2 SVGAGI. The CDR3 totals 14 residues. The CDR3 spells CASTTSREAYEQYF. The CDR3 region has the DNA TGTGCCAGCACCACTAGCAGAGAAGCCTACGAGCAGTACTTC.

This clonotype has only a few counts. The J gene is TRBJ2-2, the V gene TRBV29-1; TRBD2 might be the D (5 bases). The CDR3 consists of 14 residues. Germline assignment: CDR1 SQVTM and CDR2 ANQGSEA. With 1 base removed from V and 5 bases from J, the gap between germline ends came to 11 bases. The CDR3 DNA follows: TGCAGCGTTGAAGGGGGAGACTGGACCGGGGAGCTGTTTTTT. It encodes CSVEGGDWTGELFF.

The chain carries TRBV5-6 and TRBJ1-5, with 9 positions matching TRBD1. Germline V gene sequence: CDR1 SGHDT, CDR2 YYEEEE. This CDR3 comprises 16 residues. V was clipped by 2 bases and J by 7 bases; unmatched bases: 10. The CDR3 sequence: CASSFRGQGGSQPQHF. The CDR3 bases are TGTGCCAGCAGCTTCCGGGGACAGGGTGGGAGCCAGCCCCAGCATTTT. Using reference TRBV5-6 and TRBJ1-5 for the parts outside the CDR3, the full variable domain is DAGVTQSPTHLIKTRGQQVTLRCSPKSGHDTVSWYQQALGQGPQFIFQYYEEEERQRGNFPDRFSGHQFPNYSSELNVNALLLGDSALYLCASSFRGQGGSQPQHFGDGTRLSIL.

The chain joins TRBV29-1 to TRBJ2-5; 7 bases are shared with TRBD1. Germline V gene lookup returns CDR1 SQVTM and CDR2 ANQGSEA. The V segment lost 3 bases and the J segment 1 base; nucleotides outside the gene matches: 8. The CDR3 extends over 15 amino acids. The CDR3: CSVDGTEKCQETQYF. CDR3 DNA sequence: TGCAGCGTTGATGGGACAGAGAAGTGCCAAGAGACCCAGTACTTC.

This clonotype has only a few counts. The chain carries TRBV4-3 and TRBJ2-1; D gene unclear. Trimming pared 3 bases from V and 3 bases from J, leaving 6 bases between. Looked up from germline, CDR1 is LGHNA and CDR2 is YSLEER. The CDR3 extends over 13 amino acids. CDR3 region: CASSHSNYNEQFF. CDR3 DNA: TGCGCCAGCAGCCATAGCAACTACAATGAGCAGTTCTTC.

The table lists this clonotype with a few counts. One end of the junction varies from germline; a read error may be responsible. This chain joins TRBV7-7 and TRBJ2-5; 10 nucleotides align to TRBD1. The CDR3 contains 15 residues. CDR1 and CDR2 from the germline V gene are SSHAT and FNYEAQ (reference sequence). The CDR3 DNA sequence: TGTGCTAGCAGCTTAGGGACAGGGGCCGGGGAGACCCAGTACTTC. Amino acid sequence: CASSLGTGAGETQYF.

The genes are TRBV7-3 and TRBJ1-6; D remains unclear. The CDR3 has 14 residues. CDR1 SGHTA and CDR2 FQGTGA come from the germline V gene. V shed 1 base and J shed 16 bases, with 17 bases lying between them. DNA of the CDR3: TGTGCCAGCAGCTTAATATCCCCCCAGGATATGCTCCACTTT. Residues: CASSLISPQDMLHF.

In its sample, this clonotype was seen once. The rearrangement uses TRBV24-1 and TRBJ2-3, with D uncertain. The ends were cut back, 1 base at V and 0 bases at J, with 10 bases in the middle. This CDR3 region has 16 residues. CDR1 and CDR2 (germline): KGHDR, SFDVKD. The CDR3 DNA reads TGTGCCACCAGTGATTTTGGCGGCTATAGCACAGATACGCAGTATTTT. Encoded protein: CATSDFGGYSTDTQYF.

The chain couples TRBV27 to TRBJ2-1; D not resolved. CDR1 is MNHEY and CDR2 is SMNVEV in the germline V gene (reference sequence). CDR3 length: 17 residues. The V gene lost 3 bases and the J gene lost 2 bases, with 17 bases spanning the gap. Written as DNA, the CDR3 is TGTGCCAGCAGTTTGAGTCCCCGAGAAAGTCCCTACAATGAGCAGTTCTTC. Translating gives CASSLSPRESPYNEQFF.

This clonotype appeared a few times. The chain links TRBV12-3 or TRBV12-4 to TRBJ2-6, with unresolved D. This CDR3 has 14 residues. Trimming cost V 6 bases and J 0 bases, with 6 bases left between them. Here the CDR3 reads CASRQISGANVLTF. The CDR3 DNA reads TGTGCCAGCAGGCAAATCTCTGGGGCCAACGTCCTGACTTTC.

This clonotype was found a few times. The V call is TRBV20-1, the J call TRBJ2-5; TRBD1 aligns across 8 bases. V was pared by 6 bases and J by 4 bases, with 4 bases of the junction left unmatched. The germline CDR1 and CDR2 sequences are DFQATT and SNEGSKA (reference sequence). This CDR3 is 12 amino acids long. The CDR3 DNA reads TGCAGTGCCGATGGACAGGGAGAGACCCAGTACTTC. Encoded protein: CSADGQGETQYF.

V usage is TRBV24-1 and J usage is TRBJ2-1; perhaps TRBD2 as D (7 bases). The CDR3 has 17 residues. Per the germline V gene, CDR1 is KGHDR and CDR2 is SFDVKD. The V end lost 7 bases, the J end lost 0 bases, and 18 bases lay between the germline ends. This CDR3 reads CATSQGTTRSSYNEQFF. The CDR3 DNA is TGTGCCACCAGCCAGGGGACTACCCGTTCCTCCTACAATGAGCAGTTCTTC.

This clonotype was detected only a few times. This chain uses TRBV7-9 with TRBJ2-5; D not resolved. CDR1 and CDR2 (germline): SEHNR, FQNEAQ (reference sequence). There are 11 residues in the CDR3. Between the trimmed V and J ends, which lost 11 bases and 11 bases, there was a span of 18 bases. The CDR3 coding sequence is TGTGCCTTACACGTAGGGTATGAGCAGTACTTC. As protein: CALHVGYEQYF.

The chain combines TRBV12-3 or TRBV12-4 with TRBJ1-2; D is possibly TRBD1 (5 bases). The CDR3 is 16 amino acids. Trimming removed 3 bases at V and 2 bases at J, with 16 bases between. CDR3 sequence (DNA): TGTGCCAGCAGTTTCCCAAACCTCCGGGACAACTATGGCTACACCTTC. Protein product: CASSFPNLRDNYGYTF.

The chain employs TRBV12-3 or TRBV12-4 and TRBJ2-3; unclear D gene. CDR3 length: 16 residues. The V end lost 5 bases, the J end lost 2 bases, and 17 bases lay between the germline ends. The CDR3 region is CASSPSDQFYTDTQYF. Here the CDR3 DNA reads TGTGCCAGCAGTCCCTCGGACCAGTTTTACACAGATACGCAGTATTTT.

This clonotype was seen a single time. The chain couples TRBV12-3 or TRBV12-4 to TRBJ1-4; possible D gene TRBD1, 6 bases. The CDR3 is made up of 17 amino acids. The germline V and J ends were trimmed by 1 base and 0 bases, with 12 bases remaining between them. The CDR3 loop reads CASSLVGAGATNEKLFF. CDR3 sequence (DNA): TGTGCCAGCAGTTTAGTCGGGGCAGGGGCAACTAATGAAAAACTGTTTTTT.